The 29 T cell receptor beta chains reported below all come from one sample, sequenced in a study of T cell clonotyping in hematopoietic cell transplantation. Time point reported: recipient sample about 28 days before transplant, after cytoreduction. Generated by immunoSEQ multiplex PCR, the TCRdb table keeps only in-frame clones and is missing some. The table has tens of thousands of clones, more than 75% seen once. Sequencing was performed on peripheral blood mononuclear cells, taken before stem cell transplant. The receptor source for this set is a man aged 55 to 70 with biphenotypic leukemia. Some clones in this sample may be carry-over from other donors' samples.

This clone was counted once. The chain combines TRBV7-9 with TRBJ1-4; 9 positions match TRBD1. Germline lookup yields CDR1 SEHNR and CDR2 FQNEAQ (reference sequence). The CDR3 runs to 15 residues. V lost 4 bases to trimming and J lost 7 bases; unmatched junction nucleotides: 7. The CDR3 loop reads CASSSGDRVGEKLFF. CDR3 in DNA: TGTGCCAGCAGCTCCGGGGACAGGGTGGGTGAAAAACTGTTTTTT.

This clone is a singleton in its sample. The gene calls are TRBV11-1 and TRBJ2-7; tentative D call: TRBD2 (6 bases). CDR3 length: 18 amino acids. Germline V gives CDR1 SGHAT, CDR2 FQDESV (reference sequence). V lost 3 bases, J lost 7 bases, and 28 bases lay in between. The CDR3: CASSLSHGTHRAGTEQYF. In DNA, the CDR3 is TGTGCCAGCAGCTTGTCCCACGGGACCCACCGTGCGGGAACAGAGCAGTACTTC.

The chain employs TRBV5-1 and TRBJ2-5; D is unclear. The CDR3 loop spans 14 amino acids. The V gene's germline CDR1 is SGHRS and CDR2 YFSETQ. The V end was cut by 5 bases, the J end by 3 bases, with 14 bases between. CDR3 nucleotides: TGCGCCAGCAGGCTTCTTCTCTTTAAAGAGACCCAGTACTTC. Encoded protein: CASRLLLFKETQYF.

The CDR3 loop reads CASSPAYEQYF. CDR3 bases: TGTGCCAGCAGCCCGGCCTACGAGCAGTACTTC. The chain joins TRBV7-9 to TRBJ2-7; D is undetermined. This CDR3 contains 11 residues. Per the germline V gene, CDR1 is SEHNR and CDR2 is FQNEAQ (reference sequence). Trimming cost V 5 bases and J 2 bases, with 4 bases left between them.

The chain uses TRBV2 and TRBJ2-5; 9 nucleotides align to TRBD2. After removal of 10 bases from V and 5 bases from J, the junction contained 14 bases not matched to a gene. CDR1 SNHLY and CDR2 FYNNEI come from the germline V gene. The CDR3 contains 15 residues. CDR3 in amino acids: CATQASGAGAETQYF. CDR3 coding DNA: TGTGCCACCCAGGCTAGCGGGGCAGGAGCCGAGACCCAGTACTTC.

The rearrangement links TRBV5-4 to TRBJ1-1; a possible D gene is TRBD1 (6 bases). Trimming shortened V by 2 bases and J by 1 base, and 12 bases separated the two germline ends. CDR3 size: 15 residues. CDR1 and CDR2 (germline): SGHNT, YYREEE (reference sequence). CDR3 in DNA: TGTGCCAGCAGCTTCTCACAGGGCGGGAACACTGAAGCTTTCTTT. Protein product: CASSFSQGGNTEAFF.

This rearrangement joins TRBV4-3 to TRBJ2-1, with TRBD2 identical over 9 bases. With V trimmed by 0 bases and J by 13 bases, 10 bases remained unmatched. This CDR3 contains 15 residues. Germline V gene data show CDR1 as LGHNA and CDR2 as YSLEER. The CDR3 region is CASSQDISGSLDQFF. CDR3 DNA sequence: TGCGCCAGCAGCCAAGATATTAGCGGGAGCCTGGACCAGTTCTTC.

The chain joins TRBV5-6 to TRBJ1-3; 9 nucleotides align to TRBD1. Germline trimming cut 1 base from V and 4 bases from J; bases unmatched to any gene: 3. The CDR3 runs 15 residues. Germline CDR1 is SGHDT and CDR2 is YYEEEE. The CDR3: CASSLRTGAGNTIYF. The CDR3 DNA reads TGTGCCAGCAGCTTGCGGACAGGGGCCGGAAACACCATATATTTT. Using reference TRBV5-6 and TRBJ1-3 for the parts outside the CDR3, the full variable domain is DAGVTQSPTHLIKTRGQQVTLRCSPKSGHDTVSWYQQALGQGPQFIFQYYEEEERQRGNFPDRFSGHQFPNYSSELNVNALLLGDSALYLCASSLRTGAGNTIYFGEGSWLTVV.

V usage is TRBV6-4 and J usage is TRBJ2-7, with D possibly matching TRBD1 (6 bases). The CDR3 has 14 residues. Germline V gene lookup returns CDR1 MRHNA and CDR2 SNTAGT. Between the trimmed V and J ends, which lost 6 bases and 3 bases, there was a span of 15 bases. CDR3 sequence (DNA): TGTGCCAGCAGCAACAGGGATCCCCTCTACGAGCAGTACTTC. Its translation is CASSNRDPLYEQYF.

The chain couples TRBV21-1 to TRBJ2-7. TRBV21-1 is flagged as a pseudogene. The CDR3 sequence is 12 residues long. CDR3 bases: TGTGCAACCCTTTACGTGGCCTACGAGCAGTACTTC. This encodes CATLYVAYEQYF.

V gene TRBV6-1 combines with J gene TRBJ2-7; a possible D gene is TRBD2 (5 bases). This CDR3 is built from 13 residues. Per germline, CDR1 MNHNS and CDR2 SASEGT. V gave up 7 bases and J gave up 6 bases, with 16 bases separating them. The CDR3 protein is CASTQSEEVEQYF. CDR3 nucleotides: TGTGCCAGCACCCAATCGGAGGAGGTCGAGCAGTACTTC.

V gene TRBV9 combines with J gene TRBJ1-5, with TRBD1 matching over 7 bases. J was trimmed by 3 bases and V by 2 bases; bases with no gene match: 2. Germline loops: CDR1 SGDLS, CDR2 YYNGEE. The CDR3 contains 14 residues. CDR3 region: CASSVTGDNQPQHF. The DNA for the CDR3 is TGTGCCAGCAGCGTCACAGGGGACAATCAGCCCCAGCATTTT.

The chain links TRBV19 to TRBJ2-1; a weak D match, TRBD2 (5 bases). The V end lost 3 bases, the J end lost 3 bases, and 9 bases lay between the germline ends. Germline values: CDR1 LNHDA, CDR2 SQIVND (reference sequence). The CDR3 spans 14 residues. The CDR3 loop reads CASSMTINYNEQFF. CDR3 sequence (DNA): TGTGCCAGTAGTATGACTATTAACTACAATGAGCAGTTCTTC.

The chain links TRBV20-1 to TRBJ2-7; unclear D gene. V was clipped by 3 bases and J by 2 bases, with 5 bases between them. This CDR3 has 11 residues. The germline V gene has CDR1 DFQATT and CDR2 SNEGSKA (reference sequence). The CDR3 DNA sequence: TGCAGTGCTAGCGGACCCTACGAGCAGTACTTC. Protein product: CSASGPYEQYF.

In this sample, this clone turned up once. The chain couples TRBV30 to TRBJ2-1; no firm D call. The length of the CDR3 is 12 residues. Germline V gene lookup returns CDR1 GTSNPN and CDR2 SVGIG (reference sequence). Trimming stripped 6 bases from V and 9 bases from J, with 15 bases between. The CDR3 is CACIPYVSEQFF. CDR3 nucleotide sequence: TGTGCCTGCATCCCGTACGTTAGTGAGCAGTTCTTC.

As DNA, the CDR3 is TGTGCCAGCAGCCCGCGACTAGCGGGATTGCCAGAGACCCAGTACTTC. Translated, it gives CASSPRLAGLPETQYF. This sequence joins TRBV7-8 and TRBJ2-5; 11 bases are a match to TRBD2. From germline, CDR1 is SGHVS and CDR2 FQNEAQ. The CDR3 loop spans 16 amino acids. Trimming removed 5 bases from V and 4 bases from J; junction bases left unmatched: 9.

V and J are TRBV6-6 and TRBJ2-7; 9 bases map to TRBD1. After removal of 6 bases from V and 5 bases from J, the junction contained 5 bases not matched to a gene. CDR1 is MNHNY and CDR2 is SVGAGI in the germline V gene (reference sequence). The CDR3 extends over 13 amino acids. DNA for the CDR3: TGTGCCAGCAGCACAGGGGGCTCACACGAGCAGTACTTC. This codes for CASSTGGSHEQYF.

The V call is TRBV18, the J call TRBJ2-5; 7 nucleotides align to TRBD1. V lost 3 bases and J lost 5; bases outside the gene matches: 9. Germline V gene data show CDR1 as KGHSH and CDR2 as LQKENI. This CDR3 is 15 amino acids long. Here the CDR3 reads CASSPQTGVGETQYF. CDR3 bases: TGTGCCAGCTCACCCCAAACAGGGGTCGGCGAGACCCAGTACTTC.

This chain links TRBV10-3 with TRBJ2-7; the match to TRBD2 covers 10 bases. V gave up 3 bases and J gave up 5 bases; unmatched junction bases: 10. The CDR3 has 16 residues. Per the germline V gene, CDR1 is ENHRY and CDR2 is SYGVKD. In DNA form, the CDR3 reads TGTGCCATCAGTGAAAAGGTCTCTAGCGGGAGCAACGAGCAGTACTTC. It codes for CAISEKVSSGSNEQYF.

The V gene is TRBV7-2, the J gene TRBJ2-5; 8 nucleotides align to TRBD2. V was clipped by 5 bases and J by 4 bases; unmatched bases: 6. The V gene's germline CDR1 is SGHTA and CDR2 FQGNSA. The CDR3 has 14 amino acids. The CDR3 here is CASSARTSIETQYF. CDR3 DNA: TGTGCCAGCAGCGCCCGGACTAGCATAGAGACCCAGTACTTC.

The J gene is TRBJ2-3, the V gene TRBV5-6; no definite D call. Trimming removed 0 bases at V and 3 bases at J, with 20 bases between. The CDR3 spans 18 residues. Per germline, CDR1 SGHDT and CDR2 YYEEEE. CDR3 protein: CASSLGGMASTLTDTQYF. In DNA form, the CDR3 reads TGTGCCAGCAGCTTGGGGGGAATGGCTTCGACTCTAACAGATACGCAGTATTTT.

This clone was seen only once. This rearrangement joins TRBV27 to TRBJ2-2, with 10 bases aligning to TRBD1. V was clipped by 3 bases and J by 7 bases; unmatched bases: 8. The length of the CDR3 is 16 residues. In germline, CDR1 is MNHEY, CDR2 SMNVEV (reference sequence). This chain's CDR3 is CASSFWTGGTVGELFF. CDR3 DNA sequence: TGTGCCAGCAGTTTTTGGACAGGGGGGACCGTCGGGGAGCTGTTTTTT.

The J gene is TRBJ2-2, the V gene TRBV28; no firm D call. Trimming took 7 bases from V and 6 from J, leaving 12 bases between them. CDR3 length equals 13 residues. CDR1 is MDHEN, CDR2 SYDVKM, per germline. This chain's CDR3 is CASKRGWAGELFF. The CDR3 DNA reads as TGTGCCAGCAAAAGAGGTTGGGCCGGGGAGCTGTTTTTT.

The chain is built from TRBV6-5 and TRBJ1-2; TRBD1 might be the D (5 bases). Trimming removed 7 bases at V and 0 bases at J, with 12 bases between. Germline CDR1 MNHEY, CDR2 SVGAGI. CDR3 length: 14 amino acids. The chain's CDR3 is CASTRDGANYGYTF. CDR3 bases: TGTGCCAGCACCAGGGACGGAGCTAACTATGGCTACACCTTC.

This clone has only one observation. J is TRBJ2-7 and V is TRBV28, with 10 bases fitting TRBD1. V lost 4 bases and J lost 6; bases outside the gene matches: 12. The germline gives CDR1 MDHEN, CDR2 SYDVKM. This CDR3 contains 16 residues. CDR3 DNA sequence: TGTGCCAGCAGTTACACAACCGGACAGGGGGGAGGCGAGCAGTACTTC. Amino acid sequence: CASSYTTGQGGGEQYF. The full variable domain, completed using reference TRBV28 and TRBJ2-7, is DVKVTQSSRYLVKRTGEKVFLECVQDMDHENMFWYRQDPGLGLRLIYFSYDVKMKEKGDIPEGYSVSREKKERFSLILESASTNQTSMYLCASSYTTGQGGGEQYFGPGTRLTVT.

In regard to this clone: This sample also contains other DNA sequences that code for the same CDR3. The chain recombines TRBV9 with TRBJ1-1; 9 bases are shared with TRBD1. With V trimmed by 2 bases and J by 1 base, 3 bases remained unmatched. CDR3 length: 15 residues. CDR1 is SGDLS, CDR2 YYNGEE, per germline. The CDR3 spells CASSVGTGSNTEAFF. CDR3 in DNA: TGTGCCAGCAGCGTCGGGACAGGGTCGAACACTGAAGCTTTCTTT. Looking up the rest from reference TRBV9 and TRBJ1-1 gives the full variable domain: DSGVTQTPKHLITATGQRVTLRCSPRSGDLSVYWYQQSLDQGLQFLIQYYNGEERAKGNILERFSAQQFPDLHSELNLSSLELGDSALYFCASSVGTGSNTEAFFGQGTRLTVV.

The J gene is TRBJ2-7, the V gene TRBV15; D gene ambiguous. CDR1 is LNHNV, CDR2 YYDKDF, per germline (reference sequence). The ends were cut back, 1 base at V and 2 bases at J, with 3 bases in the middle. The CDR3 sequence is 12 residues long. CDR3 amino acids: CATSRATYEQYF. For the CDR3, the DNA is TGTGCCACCAGCAGAGCGACCTACGAGCAGTACTTC.

The sample holds one count of this clone. The gene calls are TRBV28 and TRBJ1-2; D is undetermined. Germline CDR1 is MDHEN and CDR2 is SYDVKM. V was shortened by 6 bases and J by 3 bases, with 11 bases between the two germline ends. The CDR3 spans 13 residues. As DNA, the CDR3 is TGTGCCAGCAGCGAGAGGGTTCACTATGGCTACACCTTC. Translated: CASSERVHYGYTF.

CDR3: CASSPFLGGGNTIYF. The CDR3 nucleotides are TGTGCCAGCAGCCCCTTCCTTGGGGGCGGAAACACCATATATTTT. The chain joins TRBV7-2 to TRBJ1-3; possibly TRBD1 for D (6 bases). This CDR3 has 15 amino acids. Looked up from germline, CDR1 is SGHTA and CDR2 is FQGNSA. V lost 5 bases and J 4 bases, leaving 15 bases between the germline ends.